This T cell receptor beta chain was captured in a study of CD8 T cells in Susac syndrome. In blood CD8+ and CD4+ T cells, TCR beta underwent sequencing. Those who served as multiple sclerosis controls were treatment-naive patients with stable or active relapsing-remitting disease. Negative isolation was used for CD8+ and CD4+ T cells and FACS enrichment for TEMRA cells. An amount of RNA that ranged from about 0.45 to 1 ug was reverse transcribed with random hexamers. An immunoSEQ multiplex PCR amplified TCR beta CDR3 over 54 Vbeta and 13 Jbeta. TCRdb used MiXCR to reprocess the immunoSEQ multiplex PCR reads, holding one entry per CDR3 protein. The sample has about 180,000 distinct CDR3 sequences, under 95% seen once. The CDR3 is 13 amino acids. The germline V gene has CDR1 GTSNPN and CDR2 SVGIG (reference sequence). Trimming pared 1 base from V and 2 bases from J, leaving 6 bases between.

This rearrangement joins TRBV30 to TRBJ1-5; D is ambiguous. This TCR derives from a human donor with multiple sclerosis. Sequencing input: CD4+ T cells from PBMCs. CDR3 loop: CAWSARGNQPQHF. In DNA form, the CDR3 reads TGTGCCTGGAGTGCAAGGGGCAATCAGCCCCAGCATTTT.